This T cell receptor (beta chain) was captured by sequencing in a study of blood T cells in healthy people across ages. The individuals who served as donors were healthy Caucasians living in Russia, aged about 6 to 95. With each sample, at least 6 micrograms of total RNA were extracted. Findings of the study overall: Long-lived donors had more naive CD4+ cells and higher diversity than aged donors.

This clonotype has a count of ten or more. Its antigen remains unknown. Sample-barcoded 5' priming and a J-beta primer mix drove a second PCR of about 6 to 11 cycles. Each TCR beta cDNA got a 12-nucleotide random molecular identifier. TCRdb re-derived calls from the 5' RACE reads in MiXCR, one entry per CDR3 protein. The sample yields 780,000 or so distinct CDR3 sequences, around half seen once. V lost 0 bases and J 3 bases, leaving 7 bases between the germline ends. The CDR3 covers 13 residues. The germline V gene encodes CDR1 SGHRS and CDR2 YFSETQ. Sequenced material: blood. The sequence derives from a man aged 80 or over in good health. The rearrangement uses TRBV5-1 and TRBJ2-7; D is unresolved. The CDR3 loop is CASSLEGFYEQYF. In DNA form, the CDR3 reads TGCGCCAGCAGCTTGGAAGGGTTCTACGAGCAGTACTTC. Full variable domain (remainder filled in from reference TRBV5-1 and TRBJ2-7): KAGVTQTPRYLIKTRGQQVTLSCSPISGHRSVSWYQQTPGQGLQFLFEYFSETQRNKGNFPGRFSGRQFSNSRSEMNVSTLELGDSALYLCASSLEGFYEQYFGPGTRLTVT.